A single sample is the source of the 7 T cell receptor beta chains below, sequenced in a study of cytomegalovirus exposure and HLA in healthy donors. With 60 Vbeta and 13 Jbeta primers, the PCR was carried out. Assay used: immunoSEQ multiplex PCR; TCRdb lists only in-frame clones, some missing. The table includes approximately 150,000 clones, approximately 80% detected once. What was sequenced was PBMCs. Every receptor here comes from a man aged 30-40 years in good health and CMV-seronegative.

The table lists this clone with a count of one. The CDR3 loop is CASSPDRASSYEQYF. DNA for the CDR3: TGTGCCAGCAGCCCTGACAGGGCCAGCTCCTACGAGCAGTACTTC. The rearrangement links TRBV5-4 to TRBJ2-7, with 7 bases lining up with TRBD1. After removal of 4 bases from V and 0 bases from J, the junction contained 7 bases not matched to a gene. Germline V gene lookup returns CDR1 SGHNT and CDR2 YYREEE (reference sequence). The CDR3 contains 15 residues.

This chain joins TRBV30 and TRBJ1-5; a possible D gene is TRBD1 (5 bases). The CDR3 is 13 amino acids. Trimming left V 5 bases short and J 11 bases short, with 19 bases between. Germline V gives CDR1 GTSNPN, CDR2 SVGIG (reference sequence). The CDR3 bases are TGTGCCTGGGGGGGGGTTGGAATCAGGACCCAGCATTTT. It translates to CAWGGVGIRTQHF. Combining the CDR3 with reference TRBV30 and TRBJ1-5 gives the whole variable domain SQTIHQWPATLVQPVGSPLSLECTVEGTSNPNLYWYRQAAGRGLQLLFYSVGIGQISSEVPQNLSASRPQDRQFILSSKKLLLSDSGFYLCAWGGVGIRTQHFGDGTRLSIL.

The V gene is TRBV28, the J gene TRBJ2-1, with TRBD2 matching over 9 bases. CDR3 length equals 15 residues. Looked up from germline, CDR1 is MDHEN and CDR2 is SYDVKM. The V and J ends lost 6 bases and 2 bases, in that order; junction bases with no gene match: 5. The CDR3 sequence: CASSSSGVPYNEQFF. The CDR3 coding sequence is TGTGCCAGCAGCTCTAGCGGGGTCCCCTACAATGAGCAGTTCTTC.

The rearrangement uses TRBV6-4 and TRBJ2-2, with 9 positions matching TRBD1. With 6 bases clipped from V and 4 bases from J, the junction kept 3 bases outside the gene matches. CDR3 length: 14 amino acids. Germline V CDR1 and CDR2: MRHNA, SNTAGT. CDR3 residues: CASRGTGTTGELFF. The CDR3 nucleotides read TGTGCCAGCAGGGGGACAGGGACCACCGGGGAGCTGTTTTTT.

The V and J genes are TRBV9 and TRBJ2-1; 11 bases are a match to TRBD2. Germline V gene sequence: CDR1 SGDLS, CDR2 YYNGEE. The CDR3 has 17 amino acids. J gave up 2 bases and V 3 bases, and 7 bases lay outside the gene matches. CDR3 sequence reads: CASSATRLAGTYNEQFF. CDR3 in DNA: TGTGCCAGCAGCGCCACCAGACTAGCGGGGACCTACAATGAGCAGTTCTTC.

The chain uses TRBV7-8 and TRBJ1-2, with D possibly matching TRBD1 (5 bases). Germline V CDR1 and CDR2: SGHVS, FQNEAQ. V lost 5 bases and J lost 4, with 8 bases in between. The CDR3 spans 12 residues. DNA of the CDR3: TGTGCCAGCAGCCCCGACAGCTATGGCTACACCTTC. Translating it yields CASSPDSYGYTF.

This chain uses TRBV5-6 with TRBJ2-3, with TRBD2 matching 8 bases. With 3 bases clipped from V and 3 bases from J, the junction kept 6 bases outside the gene matches. Germline V gene sequence: CDR1 SGHDT, CDR2 YYEEEE. CDR3 length equals 15 residues. The CDR3 nucleotides read TGTGCCAGCAGCTCGGGGGGGTGGCCAACAGATACGCAGTATTTT. Protein: CASSSGGWPTDTQYF.